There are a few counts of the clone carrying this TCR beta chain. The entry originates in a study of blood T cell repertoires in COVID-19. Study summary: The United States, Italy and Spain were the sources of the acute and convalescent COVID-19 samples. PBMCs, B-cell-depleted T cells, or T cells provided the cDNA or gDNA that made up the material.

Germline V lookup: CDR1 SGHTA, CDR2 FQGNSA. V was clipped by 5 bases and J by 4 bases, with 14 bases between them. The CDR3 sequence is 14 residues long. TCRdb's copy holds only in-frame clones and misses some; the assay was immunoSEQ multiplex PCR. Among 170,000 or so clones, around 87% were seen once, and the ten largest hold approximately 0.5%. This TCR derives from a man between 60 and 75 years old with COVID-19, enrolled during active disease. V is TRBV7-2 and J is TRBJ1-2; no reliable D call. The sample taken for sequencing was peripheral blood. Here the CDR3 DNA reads TGTGCCAGCAGCCCACGCAGGACTCTCTATGGCTACACCTTC. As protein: CASSPRRTLYGYTF.